This T cell receptor (beta chain) originates from a study of blood T cells in healthy people across ages. Samples each had at least 5 micrograms of total RNA extracted. On this clonotype itself: Its antigen is undetermined.

The CDR3 runs 15 residues. V was pared by 5 bases and J by 2 bases, with 16 bases between. The germline V gene has CDR1 ENHRY and CDR2 SYGVKD. Study-wide results and limits: Higher diversity and more naive CD4+ cells were features of long-lived donors, compared to aged donors. PBMC samples, being unsorted, prevented any conclusive comparison of naive and antigen-experienced cells.

A J-beta primer mix and a sample-barcoded 5' primer were used in a second PCR of about 7 to 12 cycles. Each cDNA molecule was tagged by a template-switch adaptor with 12 random nucleotides. One entry per CDR3 protein, called by TCRdb with MiXCR from the 5' RACE reads. Among approximately 830,000 distinct CDR3 sequences listed, 62% were seen once. Specimen: blood. The origin of this receptor is a man aged 30 to 39 in good health. The chain has TRBV10-3 and TRBJ2-7; weak D call: TRBD1 (5 bases). As DNA, the CDR3 is TGTGCCATCAGTACCTCTGAAGGGGCGGCCTACGAGCAGTACTTC. Amino acids: CAISTSEGAAYEQYF.